This passage covers 2 T cell receptor beta chains from one sample sequenced in a study of early stage breast cancer tumors. Assay: immunoSEQ multiplex PCR; the TCRdb copy retains only in-frame clones and omits some. The data show some 75,000 clones, roughly 80% seen once. The specimen was blood. The receptors originated from a person between 55 and 69 years old with breast cancer.

The chain uses TRBV7-6 and TRBJ1-1; 11 bases agree with TRBD1. This CDR3 contains 15 residues. The germline gives CDR1 SGHVS, CDR2 FNYEAQ. The V segment lost 5 bases and the J segment 4 bases; nucleotides outside the gene matches: 6. CDR3 sequence: CASSNRDRGATEAFF. DNA for the CDR3: TGTGCCAGCAGCAACCGGGACAGGGGGGCCACTGAAGCTTTCTTT.

The chain couples TRBV11-2 to TRBJ2-7; 7 bases map to TRBD2. After removal of 5 bases from V and 2 bases from J, the junction contained 3 bases not matched to a gene. The CDR3 runs to 13 residues. Looked up from germline, CDR1 is SGHAT and CDR2 is FQNNGV. CDR3 coding DNA: TGTGCCAGCAGCCAAGGGAGGGCCTACGAGCAGTACTTC. Amino acid sequence: CASSQGRAYEQYF. The complete variable domain, with remaining parts taken from reference TRBV11-2 and TRBJ2-7, reads EAGVAQSPRYKIIEKRQSVAFWCNPISGHATLYWYQQILGQGPKLLIQFQNNGVVDDSQLPKDRFSAERLKGVDSTLKIQPAKLEDSAVYLCASSQGRAYEQYFGPGTRLTVT.